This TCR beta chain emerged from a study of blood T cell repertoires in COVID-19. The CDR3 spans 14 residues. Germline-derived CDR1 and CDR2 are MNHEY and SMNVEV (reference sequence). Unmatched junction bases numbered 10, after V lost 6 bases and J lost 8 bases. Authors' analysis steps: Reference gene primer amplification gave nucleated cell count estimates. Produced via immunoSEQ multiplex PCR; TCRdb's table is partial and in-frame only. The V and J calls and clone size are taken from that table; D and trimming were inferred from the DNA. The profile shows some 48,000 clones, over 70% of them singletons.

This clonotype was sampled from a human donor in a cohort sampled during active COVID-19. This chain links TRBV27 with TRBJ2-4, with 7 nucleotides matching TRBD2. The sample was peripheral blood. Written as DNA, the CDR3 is TGTGCCAGCAGCCGGGGAGCGGGGTTTGACATTCAGTACTTC. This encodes CASSRGAGFDIQYF.